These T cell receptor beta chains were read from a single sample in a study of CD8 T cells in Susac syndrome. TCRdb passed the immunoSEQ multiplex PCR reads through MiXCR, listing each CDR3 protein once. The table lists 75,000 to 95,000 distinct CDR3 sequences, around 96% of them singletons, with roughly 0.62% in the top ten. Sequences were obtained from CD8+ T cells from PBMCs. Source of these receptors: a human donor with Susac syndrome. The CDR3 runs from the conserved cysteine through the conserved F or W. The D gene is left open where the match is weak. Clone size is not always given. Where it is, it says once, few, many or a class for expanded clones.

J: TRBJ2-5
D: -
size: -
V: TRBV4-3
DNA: TGCGCCAGCAGCCAAGTCATGGGGGAGACCCAGTACTTC
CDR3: CASSQVMGETQYF

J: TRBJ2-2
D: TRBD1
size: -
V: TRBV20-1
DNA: TGCAGTGCTAGAGATCCCAAACGGACAGGGAACACCGGGGAGCTGTTTTTT
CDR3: CSARDPKRTGNTGELFF

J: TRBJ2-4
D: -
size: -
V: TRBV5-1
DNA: TGCGCCAGCAGCTTGGGTTATGGCAAAAACATTCAGTACTTC
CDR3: CASSLGYGKNIQYF

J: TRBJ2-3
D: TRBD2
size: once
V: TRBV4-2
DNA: TGTGCCAGCAGCCTCCATGCGCCTAGCGGGGGCCAAGGATCGCAGTATTTT
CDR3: CASSLHAPSGGQGSQYF

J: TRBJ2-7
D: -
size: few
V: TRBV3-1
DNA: TGTGCCAGCAGCCAAGATGGGGGCGACTCCTACGAGCAGTACTTC
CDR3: CASSQDGGDSYEQYF

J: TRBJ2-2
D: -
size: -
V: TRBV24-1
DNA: TGTGCCACCAGTGATCCCGGACATTCAAACACCGGGGAGCTGTTTTTT
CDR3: CATSDPGHSNTGELFF

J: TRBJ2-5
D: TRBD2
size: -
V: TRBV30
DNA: TGTGCCTGGAGTTCGACGACTAGCGGGATTCGAGAGACCCAGTACTTC
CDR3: CAWSSTTSGIRETQYF

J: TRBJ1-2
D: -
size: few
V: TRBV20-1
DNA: TGCAGTGCTAGAGATCGAAGTGCTGGCTACACCTTC
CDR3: CSARDRSAGYTF

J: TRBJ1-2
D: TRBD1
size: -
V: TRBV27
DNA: TGTGCCAGCAGTCCCCCAGGGGGGAGCTATGGCTACACCTTC
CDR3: CASSPPGGSYGYTF

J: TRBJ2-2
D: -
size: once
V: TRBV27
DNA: TGTGCCAGCAGTCCTTGGGGGCAAACCCGCCAGGAGCTGTTTTTT
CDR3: CASSPWGQTRQELFF

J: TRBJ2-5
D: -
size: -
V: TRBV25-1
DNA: TGTGCCAGCAGTGACGAGTTAGCGGTCCAAGAGACCCAGTACTTC
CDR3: CASSDELAVQETQYF

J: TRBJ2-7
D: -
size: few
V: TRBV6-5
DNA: TGTGCCAGCAGCTCAGTCTCGTACGAGCAGTACTTC
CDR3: CASSSVSYEQYF

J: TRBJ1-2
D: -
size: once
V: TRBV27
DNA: TGTGCCAGCAGCCCCTCCGAACTTAACTATGGCTACACCTTC
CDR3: CASSPSELNYGYTF

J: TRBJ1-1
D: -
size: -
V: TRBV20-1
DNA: TGCAGTGCCCGGGGGAACACTGAAGCTTTCTTT
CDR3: CSARGNTEAFF

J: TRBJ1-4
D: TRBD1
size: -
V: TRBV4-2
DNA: TGTGCCAGCAGCCAAGCTCGTACAGGGGAAACTGAAAAACTGTTTTTT
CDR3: CASSQARTGETEKLFF

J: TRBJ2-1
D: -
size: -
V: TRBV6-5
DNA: TGTGCCAGCAGTTCAGGCGGGGCAGGTGGGATTATTGAGCAGTTCTTC
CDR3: CASSSGGAGGIIEQFF

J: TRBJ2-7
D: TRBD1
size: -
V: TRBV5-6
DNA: TGTGCCAGCAGCTCGGACAGGGTGGGTAGCGAGCAGTACTTC
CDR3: CASSSDRVGSEQYF

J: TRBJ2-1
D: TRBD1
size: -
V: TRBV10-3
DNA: TGTGCCATCAGTCCGCAGGGGGCGCGGAATGAGCAGTTCTTC
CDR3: CAISPQGARNEQFF

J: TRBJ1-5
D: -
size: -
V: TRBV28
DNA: TGTGCCAGCAGTACTCAGGTCCTGGGCTATAGCAATCAGCCCCAGCATTTT
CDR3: CASSTQVLGYSNQPQHF

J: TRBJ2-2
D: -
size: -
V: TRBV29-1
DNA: TGCAGCGCCGCGCTCGACTCCTCGGGCACCGGGGAGCTGTTTTTT
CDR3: CSAALDSSGTGELFF

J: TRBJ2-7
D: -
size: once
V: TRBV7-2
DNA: TGTGCCAGCAGCTACGGGACCGATTCCTACGAGCAGTACTTC
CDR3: CASSYGTDSYEQYF

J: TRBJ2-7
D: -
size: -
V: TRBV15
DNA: TGTGCCACCAGCAGAGTGCTAACCCGCCTCGGGGGTACCTACGAGCAGTACTTC
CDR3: CATSRVLTRLGGTYEQYF

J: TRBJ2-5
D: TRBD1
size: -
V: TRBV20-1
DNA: TGCAGTGCTCCCCGCGGACAGGGACAAGAGACCCAGTACTTC
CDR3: CSAPRGQGQETQYF

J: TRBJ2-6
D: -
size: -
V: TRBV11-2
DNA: TGTGCCAGCAGCTTAGGCCTTGGAGGGGGCCGTGGAGGGGCCAACGTCCTGACTTTC
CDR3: CASSLGLGGGRGGANVLTF

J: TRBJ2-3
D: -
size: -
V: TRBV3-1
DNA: TGTGCCAGCAGCCACAGAAGCACAGATACGCAGTATTTT
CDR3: CASSHRSTDTQYF

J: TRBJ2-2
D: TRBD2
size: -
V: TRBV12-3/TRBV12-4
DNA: TGTGTCGCACGGTCCAGCGGGGGGGCATCCGGGGAGCTTTTTTTT
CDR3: CVARSSGGASGELFF